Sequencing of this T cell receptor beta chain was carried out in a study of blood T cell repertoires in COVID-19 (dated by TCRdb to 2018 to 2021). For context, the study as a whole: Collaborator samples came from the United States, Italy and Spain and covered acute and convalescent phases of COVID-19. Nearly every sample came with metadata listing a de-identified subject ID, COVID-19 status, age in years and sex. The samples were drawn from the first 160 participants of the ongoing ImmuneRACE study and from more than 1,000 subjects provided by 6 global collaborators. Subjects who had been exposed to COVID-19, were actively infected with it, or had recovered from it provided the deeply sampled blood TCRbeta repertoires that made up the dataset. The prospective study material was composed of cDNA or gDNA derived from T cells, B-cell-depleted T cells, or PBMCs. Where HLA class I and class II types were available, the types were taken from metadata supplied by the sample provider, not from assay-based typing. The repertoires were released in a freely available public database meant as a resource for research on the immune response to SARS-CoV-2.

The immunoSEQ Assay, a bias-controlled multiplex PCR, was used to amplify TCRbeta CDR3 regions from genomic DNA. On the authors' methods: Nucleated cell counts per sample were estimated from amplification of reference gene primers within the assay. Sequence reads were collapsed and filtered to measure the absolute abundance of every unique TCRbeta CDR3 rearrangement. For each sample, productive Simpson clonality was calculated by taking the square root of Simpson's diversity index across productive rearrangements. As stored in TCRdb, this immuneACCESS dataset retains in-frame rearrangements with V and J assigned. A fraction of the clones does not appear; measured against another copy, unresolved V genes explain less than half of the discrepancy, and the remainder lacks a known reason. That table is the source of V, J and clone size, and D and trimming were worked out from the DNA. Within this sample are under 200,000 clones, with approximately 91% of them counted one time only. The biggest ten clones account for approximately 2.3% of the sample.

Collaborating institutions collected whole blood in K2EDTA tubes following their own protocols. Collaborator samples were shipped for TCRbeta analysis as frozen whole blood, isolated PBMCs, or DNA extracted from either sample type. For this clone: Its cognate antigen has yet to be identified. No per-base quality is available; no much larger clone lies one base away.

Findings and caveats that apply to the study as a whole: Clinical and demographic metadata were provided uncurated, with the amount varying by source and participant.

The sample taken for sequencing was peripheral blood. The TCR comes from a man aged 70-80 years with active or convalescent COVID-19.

Here is the DNA: TGTGCCAGCAGTGGACAGGCCCTCGGGCAGTACTTC. Its translation is CASSGQALGQYF. This chain joins TRBV6-2 or TRBV6-3 to TRBJ2-7; TRBD1 agrees with 7 junctional bases. CDR1 MNHEY and CDR2 SVGEGT were looked up in the germline V gene. The germline V end is reduced by 5 bases and the J end by 9 bases; junction bases left unmatched: 7. The CDR3 spans 12 residues, from the cysteine through the phenylalanine. Here the CDR3 DNA is all that survives: 36 bases in frame from base 1.